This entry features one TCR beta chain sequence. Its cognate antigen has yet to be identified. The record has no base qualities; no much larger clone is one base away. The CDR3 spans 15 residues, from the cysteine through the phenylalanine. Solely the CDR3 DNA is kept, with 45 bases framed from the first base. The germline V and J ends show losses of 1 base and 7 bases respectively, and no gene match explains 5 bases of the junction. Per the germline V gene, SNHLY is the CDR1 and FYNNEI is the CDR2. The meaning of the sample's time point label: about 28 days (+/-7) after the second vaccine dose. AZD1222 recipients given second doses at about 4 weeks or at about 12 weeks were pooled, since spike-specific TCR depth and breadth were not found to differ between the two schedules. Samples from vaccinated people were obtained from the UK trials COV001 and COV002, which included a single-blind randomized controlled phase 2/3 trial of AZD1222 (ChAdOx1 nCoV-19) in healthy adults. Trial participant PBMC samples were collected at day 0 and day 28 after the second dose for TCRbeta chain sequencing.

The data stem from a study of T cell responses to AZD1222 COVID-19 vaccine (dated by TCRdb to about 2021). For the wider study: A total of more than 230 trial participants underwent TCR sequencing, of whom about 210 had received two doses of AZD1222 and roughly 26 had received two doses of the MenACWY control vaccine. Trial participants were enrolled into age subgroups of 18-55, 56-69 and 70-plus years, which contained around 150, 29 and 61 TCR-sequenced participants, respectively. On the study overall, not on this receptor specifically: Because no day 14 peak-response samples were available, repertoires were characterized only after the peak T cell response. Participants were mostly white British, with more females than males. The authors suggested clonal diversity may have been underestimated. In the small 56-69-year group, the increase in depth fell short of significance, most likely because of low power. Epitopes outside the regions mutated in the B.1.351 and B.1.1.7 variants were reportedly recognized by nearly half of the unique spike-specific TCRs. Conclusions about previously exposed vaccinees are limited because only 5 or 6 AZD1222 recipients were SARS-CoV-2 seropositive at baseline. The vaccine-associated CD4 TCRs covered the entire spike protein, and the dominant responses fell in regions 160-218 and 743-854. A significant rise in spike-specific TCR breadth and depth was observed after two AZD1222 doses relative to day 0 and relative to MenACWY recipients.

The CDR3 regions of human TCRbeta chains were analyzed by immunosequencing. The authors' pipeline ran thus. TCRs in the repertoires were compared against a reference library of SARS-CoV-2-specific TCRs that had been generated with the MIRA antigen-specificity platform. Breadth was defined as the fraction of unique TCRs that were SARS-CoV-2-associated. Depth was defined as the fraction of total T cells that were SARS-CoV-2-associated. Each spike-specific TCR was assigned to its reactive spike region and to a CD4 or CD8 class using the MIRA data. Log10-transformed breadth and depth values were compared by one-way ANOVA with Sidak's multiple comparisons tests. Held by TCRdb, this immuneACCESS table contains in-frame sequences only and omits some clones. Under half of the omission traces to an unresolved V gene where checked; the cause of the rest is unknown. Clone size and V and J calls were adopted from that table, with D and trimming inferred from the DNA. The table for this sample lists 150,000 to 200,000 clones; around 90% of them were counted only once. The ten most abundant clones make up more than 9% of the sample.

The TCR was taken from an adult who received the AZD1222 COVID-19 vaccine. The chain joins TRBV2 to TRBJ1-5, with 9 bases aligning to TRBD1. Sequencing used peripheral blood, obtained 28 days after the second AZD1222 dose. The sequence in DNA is TGTGCCAGCAGTGAAGACAACAGGGGGCTACAGCCCCAGCATTTT. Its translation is CASSEDNRGLQPQHF.